The table lists the clone carrying this T cell receptor beta chain with many counts. Arm-PCR of CDR3 regions with iRepertoire HTBI primers generated TCR beta libraries. One entry per CDR3 protein, called by TCRdb with MiXCR from the multiplex PCR reads. The sample shows 200,000 to 250,000 distinct CDR3 sequences, approximately 18% of them seen only once. This sample is part of a study of regulatory T cells in long-lasting Graves disease. The V gene's germline CDR1 is DFQATT and CDR2 SNEGSKA (reference sequence). The CDR3 covers 14 residues. The J segment lost 8 bases and the V segment lost 5 bases, leaving 6 bases of the junction unmatched. Time point meaning: newly diagnosed GD, antithyroid drugs for less than 3 months. PBMC-derived RNA was used for the TCR library. The same data also went into a second study, on T cells in Graves' hyperthyroidism and ophthalmopathy.

The TCR was taken from a woman in her 30s with Graves disease. The chain is built from TRBV20-1 and TRBJ2-1; 13 bases align to TRBD2. The sequenced sample was peripheral blood mononuclear cells (PBMCs), obtained at new diagnosis, from a patient treated with antithyroid drugs. In DNA form, the CDR3 reads TGCAGTGCTCGGACTAGCGGGAGAAGGGATGAGCAGTTCTTC. Protein sequence: CSARTSGRRDEQFF.